Each of the 14 T cell receptor beta chains below was sequenced from the same sample in a study of T cells in Graves' hyperthyroidism and ophthalmopathy. From RNA transcripts, TCR beta CDR3 regions were amplified. The study used the HTBI primer set for a first-round RT-PCR of the TCR CDR3. MiXCR, run by TCRdb on the multiplex PCR reads, gives a single entry per CDR3 protein. Altogether 550,000 to 600,000 distinct CDR3 sequences are present, over 15% being singletons, with the ten largest covering 15% to 20%. The source material was blood. All receptors come from a woman under 30 with Graves' hyperthyroidism.

On this clonotype: A much larger clone lies one base from this, so it may be a read error. This sequence joins TRBV29-1 and TRBJ2-5; D could derive from TRBD1 or TRBD2 (6 bases each). The J call may not be correct, given that the DNA end is closer to TRBJ2-1. Germline V lookup: CDR1 SQVTM, CDR2 ANQGSEA. This CDR3 is built from 12 residues. The CDR3 coding sequence is TGCAGCGTCGAGGAGGGGGGAGAGACCCAGTTCTTC. This codes for CSVEEGGETQFF.

The J gene is TRBJ1-3, the V gene TRBV7-2; unclear D gene. Trimming removed 5 bases from V and 0 bases from J, with 11 bases in between. The CDR3 runs 15 residues. Germline V gene data show CDR1 as SGHTA and CDR2 as FQGNSA. This CDR3 is CASSAYRSSGNTIYF. CDR3 nucleotides: TGTGCCAGCAGCGCGTACAGAAGCTCTGGAAACACCATATATTTT.

This clonotype was observed a few times. The chain recombines TRBV18 with TRBJ2-1; tentative D call: TRBD1 (6 bases). Germline CDR1 is KGHSH and CDR2 is LQKENI. CDR3 length: 13 amino acids. V gave up 6 bases and J gave up 4 bases, with 10 bases separating them. The DNA of the CDR3 is TGTGCCAGCTCCTGGACAGCTTACAATGAGCAGTTCTTC. It is translated as CASSWTAYNEQFF.

V is TRBV12-3 or TRBV12-4 and J is TRBJ2-7; TRBD1 might be the D (6 bases). The germline V and J ends were trimmed by 6 bases and 2 bases, with 14 bases remaining between them. CDR3 size: 14 residues. The CDR3 loop is CASSHLRGPYEQYF. For the CDR3, the DNA is TGTGCCAGCAGCCATCTCAGGGGACCCTACGAGCAGTACTTC.

This clonotype was counted only a few times. The rearrangement links TRBV20-1 to TRBJ1-6, with no clear D. Germline CDR1 DFQATT, CDR2 SNEGSKA (reference sequence). V lost 6 bases and J lost 7, with 16 bases in between. The CDR3 is 14 amino acids. In DNA form, the CDR3 reads TGCAGTGCCATCCAGGTGGTAGCAAATTCACCCCTCCACTTT. As protein: CSAIQVVANSPLHF.

About this clonotype itself: A much larger clone differs from this one at a single base, so this may be a read error. J is TRBJ2-7 and V is TRBV2; TRBD2 aligns across 12 bases. Near its end, the DNA agrees better with TRBJ2-1, so the J call may be wrong. Germline assignment: CDR1 SNHLY and CDR2 FYNNEI. This CDR3 has 15 amino acids. In nucleotides, the CDR3 is TGTGCCAGCAGCGGGACTAGCGGGTCCGCCCACGAGCAGTTCTTC. Encoded protein: CASSGTSGSAHEQFF.

The chain couples TRBV10-1 to TRBJ2-7, with D possibly TRBD1 on 5 matching bases. CDR1 and CDR2 from the germline V gene are WNHNN and SYGVQD (reference sequence). The V and J ends lost 8 bases and 2 bases respectively, with 16 bases between them. This CDR3 is built from 14 residues. CDR3 sequence reads: CASYKLGAAYEQYF. The CDR3 DNA follows: TGCGCCAGCTACAAACTTGGGGCAGCCTACGAGCAGTACTTC.

This chain links TRBV5-1 with TRBJ2-5; D ambiguous. Germline CDR1 reads SGHRS; CDR2 reads YFSETQ. V lost 4 bases to trimming and J lost 1 base, with 11 bases between them. The CDR3 runs to 14 residues. The CDR3 loop is CASSEEPAQETQYF. The CDR3 DNA reads TGCGCCAGCAGCGAGGAGCCAGCCCAAGAGACCCAGTACTTC.

This clonotype was observed a handful of times. This chain uses TRBV11-2 with TRBJ2-2; D call uncertain. CDR3 length: 14 residues. Trimming removed 2 bases at V and 4 bases at J, with 8 bases between. Germline-derived CDR1 and CDR2 are SGHAT and FQNNGV. The CDR3 DNA reads as TGTGCCAGCAGCTTATACCCAGGCACCGGGGAGCTGTTTTTT. It codes for CASSLYPGTGELFF.

The chain is built from TRBV7-2 and TRBJ2-1; no clear D gene. In germline, CDR1 is SGHTA, CDR2 FQGNSA. The germline V and J ends were trimmed by 3 bases and 12 bases, with 12 bases remaining between them. CDR3 length equals 12 residues. CDR3 bases: TGTGCCAGCAGCTTCCCGGGCCCGGTGCAGTTCTTC. Translated: CASSFPGPVQFF.

The CDR3 here is CSVEGRGTPPLTDTQYF. CDR3 in DNA: TGCAGCGTTGAAGGTAGAGGGACTCCCCCCCTCACAGATACGCAGTATTTT. V and J are TRBV29-1 and TRBJ2-3; TRBD2 might be the D (6 bases). The CDR3 contains 17 residues. Germline-derived CDR1 and CDR2 are SQVTM and ANQGSEA. Trimming left V 1 base short and J 2 bases short, with 19 bases between.

Concerning this clonotype: Given a much more abundant clone one base away, this may be a read error. This sequence joins TRBV20-1 and TRBJ2-7, with 13 positions matching TRBD2. The V gene's germline CDR1 is DFQATT and CDR2 SNEGSKA (reference sequence). The length of the CDR3 is 15 residues. DNA for the CDR3: TGCAGTGCTAGAGGGACTAGCGGGAGTTCGGGTGAGCCGTACTTC. Translation: CSARGTSGSSGEPYF.

This chain links TRBV6-2 or TRBV6-3 with TRBJ1-1; no clear D gene. The germline CDR1 and CDR2 sequences are MNHEY and SVGEGT. The CDR3 is 13 amino acids. The ends were cut back, 0 bases at V and 4 bases at J, with 6 bases in the middle. Written as DNA, the CDR3 is TGTGCCAGCAGTTACTCGAGTGTCACTGAAGCTTTCTTT. It codes for CASSYSSVTEAFF.

The V call is TRBV7-9, the J call TRBJ2-2; TRBD1 matches at 7 bases. Germline CDR1 and CDR2: SEHNR and FQNEAQ (reference sequence). The CDR3 consists of 13 residues. J lost 14 bases, V lost 4 bases, and 10 bases had no gene match. The CDR3 sequence is CASSYDSTGYLFF. CDR3 DNA sequence: TGTGCCAGCAGCTACGACTCGACAGGGTACCTGTTTTTT. Full variable domain (remainder filled in from reference TRBV7-9 and TRBJ2-2): DTGVSQNPRHKITKRGQNVTFRCDPISEHNRLYWYRQTLGQGPEFLTYFQNEAQLEKSRLLSDRFSAERPKGSFSTLEIQRTEQGDSAMYLCASSYDSTGYLFFGEGSRLTVL.